A single sample is the source of the 32 T cell receptor beta chains below, sequenced in a study of T-cell memory formation after mild COVID-19. TCRdb called the 5' RACE reads again in MiXCR, with one record for every CDR3 protein. The sample records a few hundred thousand distinct CDR3 sequences, 25% being singletons. What was sequenced was PBMCs or a T cell subset sorted from them (not recorded which). The source is an adult woman who had mild COVID-19 (a few samples of this study predate the infection). Cell type and time point are not known.

This clonotype was seen many times. This rearrangement joins TRBV7-6 to TRBJ2-3, with 10 bases lining up with TRBD2. CDR1 SGHVS and CDR2 FNYEAQ come from the germline V gene. This CDR3 is 17 amino acids long. Losses at the gene ends were 4 bases for V and 4 bases for J; bases not matched to a gene: 11. The CDR3 DNA is TGTGCCAGCAGCTCCGTACCGGGACTAGCGATCCCAGATACGCAGTATTTT. Translation: CASSSVPGLAIPDTQYF.

This clonotype was seen a handful of times. The chain uses TRBV20-1 and TRBJ2-5; D call uncertain. The V and J ends lost 6 bases and 1 base respectively, with 12 bases between them. The CDR3 is made up of 13 amino acids. The germline V gene has CDR1 DFQATT and CDR2 SNEGSKA (reference sequence). This chain's CDR3 is CSAPENTQETQYF. For the CDR3, the DNA is TGCAGTGCCCCGGAGAATACCCAAGAGACCCAGTACTTC.

In this sample, this clonotype turned up a few times. CDR3 in amino acids: CAIGSGHSGANVLTF. The CDR3 nucleotides are TGTGCCATCGGAAGCGGGCACTCTGGGGCCAACGTCCTGACTTTC. The V and J genes are TRBV10-3 and TRBJ2-6, with D maybe TRBD2 (6 bases). Trimming pared 8 bases from V and 0 bases from J, leaving 11 bases between. Germline-derived CDR1 and CDR2 are ENHRY and SYGVKD. This CDR3 is 15 amino acids long.

The J gene is TRBJ2-1, the V gene TRBV9, with 9 bases aligning to TRBD2. Germline V lookup: CDR1 SGDLS, CDR2 YYNGEE. The CDR3 contains 16 residues. With V trimmed by 0 bases and J by 9 bases, 10 bases remained unmatched. CDR3 nucleotide sequence: TGTGCCAGCAGCGTAGGCCCCAGCGGGAGGTCAAGTGAGCAGTTCTTC. Translation: CASSVGPSGRSSEQFF.

This clonotype was recorded a few times. The genes are TRBV5-1 and TRBJ1-5; a possible D gene is TRBD1 (5 bases). Germline values: CDR1 SGHRS, CDR2 YFSETQ. This CDR3 contains 15 residues. Trimming stripped 2 bases from V and 1 base from J, with 10 bases between. In nucleotides, the CDR3 is TGCGCCAGCAGCTTATCGGGGGGGAGCAATCAGCCCCAGCATTTT. Encoded protein: CASSLSGGSNQPQHF.

The rearrangement joins TRBV12-3 or TRBV12-4 to TRBJ2-7; 10 positions match TRBD1. The CDR3 runs 17 residues. With V trimmed by 2 bases and J by 7 bases, 14 bases remained unmatched. CDR3 in DNA: TGTGCCAGCAGTTTAAGGGACAGGGGAGTTCTGGATTGGGAGCAGTACTTC. Amino acids: CASSLRDRGVLDWEQYF.

This clonotype showed up many times. The V call is TRBV2, the J call TRBJ2-7; 11 bases agree with TRBD2. Per the germline V gene, CDR1 is SNHLY and CDR2 is FYNNEI. The CDR3 has 14 residues. V was pared by 7 bases and J by 3 bases, with 5 bases of the junction left unmatched. The CDR3 sequence is CASILSGRVYEQYF. DNA for the CDR3: TGTGCCAGCATCCTTAGCGGGAGGGTCTACGAGCAGTACTTC. The variable domain in full, completed from reference TRBV2 and TRBJ2-7, reads EPEVTQTPSHQVTQMGQEVILRCVPISNHLYFYWYRQILGQKVEFLVSFYNNEISEKSEIFDDQFSVERPDGSNFTLKIRSTKLEDSAMYFCASILSGRVYEQYFGPGTRLTVT.

The V gene is TRBV10-3, the J gene TRBJ2-4; D unclear. The CDR3 spans 14 residues. Trimming cost V 4 bases and J 2 bases, with 9 bases left between them. Germline values: CDR1 ENHRY, CDR2 SYGVKD. Here the CDR3 DNA reads TGTGCCATCAGTGGCCAACCGCCCAAAAACATTCAGTACTTC. It codes for CAISGQPPKNIQYF.

The V call is TRBV10-3, the J call TRBJ2-3; TRBD1 matches 9 bases. Germline V gene lookup returns CDR1 ENHRY and CDR2 SYGVKD. The CDR3 consists of 16 residues. With 8 bases clipped from V and 1 base from J, the junction kept 10 bases outside the gene matches. In DNA, the CDR3 is TGTGCCATCGGGTGGCTAGGGACAGGGCGCACAGATACGCAGTATTTT. Translating it yields CAIGWLGTGRTDTQYF.

This clonotype was observed a handful of times. V and J are TRBV30 and TRBJ1-5; a weak D match, TRBD1 (6 bases). Germline V gene data show CDR1 as GTSNPN and CDR2 as SVGIG (reference sequence). Trimming took off 5 bases at V and 2 bases at J, with 16 bases between the two ends. The CDR3 sequence is 15 residues long. CDR3: CAWSTGAPGNQPQHF. CDR3 DNA: TGTGCCTGGTCCACGGGGGCACCTGGCAATCAGCCCCAGCATTTT.

The chain has TRBV4-1 and TRBJ2-2; D is unresolved. CDR3 size: 16 residues. Germline V gene sequence: CDR1 MGHRA, CDR2 YSYEKL. The V and J ends lost 3 bases and 7 bases respectively, with 18 bases between them. The CDR3, as DNA: TGCGCCAGCAGCCAGGTTCCCCGGTCGAGCATCGGGGAGCTGTTTTTT. Translating gives CASSQVPRSSIGELFF.

This clonotype was seen ten or more times. V usage is TRBV7-9 and J usage is TRBJ2-7; the match to TRBD2 covers 14 bases. The V and J ends lost 2 bases and 2 bases, in that order; junction bases with no gene match: 8. This CDR3 has 18 amino acids. Germline lookup yields CDR1 SEHNR and CDR2 FQNEAQ (reference sequence). CDR3 amino acids: CASSLPTRTSGRTYEQYF. For the CDR3, the DNA is TGTGCCAGCAGCTTACCGACCCGGACTAGCGGGAGGACCTACGAGCAGTACTTC.

This clonotype was recorded once. The rearrangement links TRBV7-2 to TRBJ2-5; 16 positions match TRBD2. CDR1 is SGHTA and CDR2 is FQGNSA in the germline V gene. CDR3 length: 18 residues. V gave up 5 bases and J gave up 2 bases; unmatched junction bases: 8. The CDR3 nucleotides are TGTGCCAGCAGCACCGGGACTAGCGGGAGGGCCCCTCAAGAGACCCAGTACTTC. Translation gives CASSTGTSGRAPQETQYF.

This clonotype was observed a handful of times. The J gene is TRBJ1-1, the V gene TRBV27, with a weak D call TRBD1 (6 bases). Germline loops: CDR1 MNHEY, CDR2 SMNVEV (reference sequence). Deletions cut 4 bases from V and 2 bases from J, with 11 bases between. The CDR3 is 14 amino acids. The CDR3 DNA is TGTGCCAGCAGTTACCTCAGGGGTAACACTGAAGCTTTCTTT. It specifies CASSYLRGNTEAFF.

This clonotype was picked up a small number of times. The chain couples TRBV5-1 to TRBJ2-3, with TRBD2 matching over 16 bases. The CDR3 is 15 amino acids. The V gene end was trimmed by 4 bases and the J gene end by 8 bases; junction bases not matched to a gene: 4. Germline CDR1 reads SGHRS; CDR2 reads YFSETQ. The CDR3 spells CASSGTSGGAGTQYF. The CDR3 DNA sequence: TGCGCCAGCAGCGGGACTAGCGGGGGGGCCGGTACGCAGTATTTT.

The table lists this clonotype with many counts. This chain links TRBV11-3 with TRBJ1-2; D uncertain. CDR3 length: 13 amino acids. V lost 4 bases to trimming and J lost 4 bases, with 10 bases between them. CDR1 and CDR2 (germline): SGHNT, YENEEA. The CDR3 DNA sequence: TGTGCCAGCAGCTACAAGGCCCTCTATGGCTACACCTTC. Amino acids: CASSYKALYGYTF.

This clonotype occurred a few times. The chain combines TRBV4-3 with TRBJ2-5; D is possibly TRBD1 (6 bases). Looked up from germline, CDR1 is LGHNA and CDR2 is YSLEER. The CDR3 runs to 15 residues. V was trimmed by 1 base and J by 1 base, leaving 10 bases between them. The CDR3 spells CASSQATGIQETQYF. In DNA form, the CDR3 reads TGCGCCAGCAGCCAAGCCACAGGGATCCAAGAGACCCAGTACTTC.

The rearrangement links TRBV11-3 to TRBJ2-1; 13 bases fit TRBD2. From germline, CDR1 is SGHNT and CDR2 YENEEA. The CDR3 has 17 amino acids. With V trimmed by 5 bases and J by 5 bases, 9 bases remained unmatched. The CDR3 DNA follows: TGTGCCAGCAGCCCCGGGTTCGGGACTAGCGGGAACAATGAGCAGTTCTTC. It specifies CASSPGFGTSGNNEQFF.

The chain links TRBV4-1 to TRBJ1-1; D is possibly TRBD1 (5 bases). The length of the CDR3 is 13 residues. V was cut by 8 bases and J by 4 bases, with 14 bases left in between. The germline V gene encodes CDR1 MGHRA and CDR2 YSYEKL. The CDR3 DNA is TGCGCCAGCGACTGGGGGAAGGGCACTGAAGCTTTCTTT. Translation: CASDWGKGTEAFF.

This clonotype turned up a few times. J is TRBJ2-3 and V is TRBV7-9; 8 bases align to TRBD2. V was clipped by 4 bases and J by 2 bases; unmatched bases: 5. CDR1 and CDR2 (germline): SEHNR, FQNEAQ (reference sequence). This CDR3 region has 15 residues. CDR3 protein: CASSSGGGFTDTQYF. CDR3 DNA sequence: TGTGCCAGCAGCTCCGGGGGGGGGTTCACAGATACGCAGTATTTT. Full variable domain (missing parts from reference TRBV7-9 and TRBJ2-3): DTGVSQNPRHKITKRGQNVTFRCDPISEHNRLYWYRQTLGQGPEFLTYFQNEAQLEKSRLLSDRFSAERPKGSFSTLEIQRTEQGDSAMYLCASSSGGGFTDTQYFGPGTRLTVL.

J is TRBJ1-1 and V is TRBV29-1; D remains ambiguous. There are 13 residues in the CDR3. Between the trimmed V and J ends, which lost 1 base and 0 bases, there was a span of 6 bases. The germline CDR1 and CDR2 sequences are SQVTM and ANQGSEA. As DNA, the CDR3 is TGCAGCGTTGAAGGCAAAATGAACACTGAAGCTTTCTTT. Its protein is CSVEGKMNTEAFF.

This clonotype was recorded a few times. This chain joins TRBV4-2 and TRBJ1-6; TRBD1 might be the D (6 bases). The ends were cut back, 0 bases at V and 8 bases at J, with 14 bases in the middle. This CDR3 spans 16 amino acids. Germline V lookup: CDR1 LGHNA, CDR2 YNFKEQ. The CDR3 region has the DNA TGTGCCAGCAGCCAAGATCCCGGACAGTGGCATTCACCCCTCCACTTT. This codes for CASSQDPGQWHSPLHF.

The genes are TRBV5-6 and TRBJ2-1; no clear D gene. Germline V gene sequence: CDR1 SGHDT, CDR2 YYEEEE. The V end was cut by 1 base, the J end by 10 bases, with 6 bases between. The CDR3 covers 11 residues. The CDR3 DNA reads as TGTGCCAGCAGCTTGAGTGGGGAGCAGTTCTTC. It is translated as CASSLSGEQFF.

This clonotype was picked up a small number of times. The chain recombines TRBV5-1 with TRBJ2-7; 11 bases line up with TRBD2. The junction had 6 bases not matched to a gene; V was cut back by 4 bases and J by 3 bases. CDR1 is SGHRS and CDR2 is YFSETQ in the germline V gene. The CDR3 loop spans 15 amino acids. The CDR3: CASSRTSGGLYEQYF. The CDR3, as DNA: TGCGCCAGCAGCCGTACTAGCGGGGGCCTCTACGAGCAGTACTTC.

The gene calls are TRBV6-2 or TRBV6-3 and TRBJ1-2; D not resolved. The germline V gene has CDR1 MNHEY and CDR2 SVGEGT. Trimming shortened V by 8 bases and J by 6 bases, and 10 bases separated the two germline ends. This CDR3 has 11 amino acids. This CDR3 reads CASGLRDGYTF. DNA for the CDR3: TGTGCCAGCGGCCTACGGGATGGCTACACCTTC.

This clonotype was seen a handful of times. The CDR3 protein is CASRPQGNHYGYTF. The DNA for the CDR3 is TGTGCCAGCAGGCCACAGGGGAACCACTATGGCTACACCTTC. The chain employs TRBV27 and TRBJ1-2; 7 bases are shared with TRBD1. V shed 6 bases, J shed 3 bases, and the junction held 7 bases outside the gene matches. The length of the CDR3 is 14 residues. Germline CDR1 is MNHEY and CDR2 is SMNVEV (reference sequence).

The CDR3 loop reads CASSPSEGLGPYEQYF. The CDR3 DNA reads TGTGCCAGCAGTCCGAGCGAGGGGTTGGGACCCTACGAGCAGTACTTC. The chain links TRBV27 to TRBJ2-7; D tentatively fits TRBD1 or TRBD2 (5 bases each). CDR1 is MNHEY, CDR2 SMNVEV, per germline (reference sequence). V lost 5 bases to trimming and J lost 2 bases, with 19 bases between them. The CDR3 covers 16 residues.

This clonotype has ten or more counts. This chain links TRBV20-1 with TRBJ1-1; 7 nucleotides line up with TRBD1. Germline trimming cut 5 bases from V and 1 base from J; bases unmatched to any gene: 10. From germline, CDR1 is DFQATT and CDR2 SNEGSKA (reference sequence). This CDR3 has 15 residues. CDR3 nucleotides: TGCAGTGCTTTAGAAGGGGGCACTGGGAACACTGAAGCTTTCTTT. It encodes CSALEGGTGNTEAFF.

This chain links TRBV12-3 or TRBV12-4 with TRBJ2-2; D is tentatively TRBD1 or TRBD2 (5 bases each). This CDR3 has 15 amino acids. V was cut by 3 bases and J by 4 bases, with 12 bases left in between. CDR3 in DNA: TGTGCCAGCAGTTTCCGGGACGGTGGCACCGGGGAGCTGTTTTTT. Amino acids: CASSFRDGGTGELFF.

This clonotype was recorded a few times. This rearrangement joins TRBV4-1 to TRBJ2-3; TRBD2 aligns across 7 bases. Trimming cost V 0 bases and J 2 bases; bases outside gene matches: 8. Per germline, CDR1 MGHRA and CDR2 YSYEKL. There are 17 residues in the CDR3. This CDR3 reads CASSQEVGRGPTDTQYF. In DNA, the CDR3 is TGCGCCAGCAGCCAAGAAGTGGGGAGGGGCCCCACAGATACGCAGTATTTT.

This clonotype was seen a handful of times. The genes are TRBV20-1 and TRBJ2-3, with D possibly being TRBD2 (6 bases). The CDR3 totals 17 residues. CDR1 and CDR2 (germline): DFQATT, SNEGSKA (reference sequence). Trimming removed 0 bases at V and 0 bases at J, with 16 bases between. The DNA of the CDR3 is TGCAGTGCTAGAGACTCTCTCTCGGCGGGAAGCACAGATACGCAGTATTTT. As protein: CSARDSLSAGSTDTQYF.

The CDR3 is CASSVTSGVLGTGELFF. In DNA form, the CDR3 reads TGTGCCAGCAGTGTAACTAGCGGGGTGCTTGGAACCGGGGAGCTGTTTTTT. The J gene is TRBJ2-2, the V gene TRBV12-3 or TRBV12-4; 10 bases map to TRBD2. The J segment lost 5 bases and the V segment lost 5 bases, leaving 11 bases of the junction unmatched. The CDR3 consists of 17 residues.